These 9 T cell receptor beta chains originate from one sample sequenced in a study of blood T cell repertoires in COVID-19. Assay: immunoSEQ multiplex PCR; the TCRdb copy retains only in-frame clones and omits some. Among 310,000 or so clones, about 90% were seen once, and the ten largest hold approximately 5.4%. Sequencing input: PBMCs or T cells enriched from blood (not recorded which). These receptors came from a woman in her twenties or thirties who had recovered from COVID-19.

The chain combines TRBV19 with TRBJ1-5, with 10 positions matching TRBD1. Losses at the gene ends were 6 bases for V and 1 base for J; bases not matched to a gene: 9. Germline assignment: CDR1 LNHDA and CDR2 SQIVND (reference sequence). The CDR3 covers 17 residues. This CDR3 is CASSPRQGARSNQPQHF. CDR3 DNA: TGTGCCAGTAGCCCCAGACAGGGGGCGCGGAGCAATCAGCCCCAGCATTTT.

V gene TRBV7-9 combines with J gene TRBJ2-7; 9 nucleotides line up with TRBD1. Unmatched junction bases numbered 8, after V lost 5 bases and J lost 3 bases. CDR1 and CDR2 from the germline V gene are SEHNR and FQNEAQ (reference sequence). The CDR3 sequence is 15 residues long. CDR3 sequence: CASSSSRDRVYEQYF. As DNA, the CDR3 is TGTGCCAGCAGCAGTAGCCGGGACAGGGTCTACGAGCAGTACTTC.

The J gene is TRBJ1-4, the V gene TRBV10-3; no clear D gene. Trimming shortened V by 11 bases and J by 7 bases, and 11 bases separated the two germline ends. From germline, CDR1 is ENHRY and CDR2 SYGVKD. The CDR3 is 11 residues long. CDR3 amino acids: CAVGLAEKLFF. The CDR3 DNA reads as TGTGCCGTAGGACTGGCTGAAAAACTGTTTTTT.

The CDR3 nucleotides read TGTGCCAGCTCAGCAGGGGACTATAATTCACCCCTCCACTTT. Its protein product is CASSAGDYNSPLHF. The chain has TRBV18 and TRBJ1-6; a possible D gene is TRBD1 (6 bases). There are 14 residues in the CDR3. Per the germline V gene, CDR1 is KGHSH and CDR2 is LQKENI. V lost 5 bases to trimming and J lost 3 bases, with 8 bases between them. Full variable domain (remainder filled in from reference TRBV18 and TRBJ1-6): NAGVMQNPRHLVRRRGQEARLRCSPMKGHSHVYWYRQLPEEGLKFMVYLQKENIIDESGMPKERFSAEFPKEGPSILRIQQVVRGDSAAYFCASSAGDYNSPLHFGNGTRLTVT.

The chain combines TRBV5-5 with TRBJ1-6; possible D gene TRBD1, 6 bases. The CDR3 has 14 residues. Trimming stripped 6 bases from V and 7 bases from J, with 14 bases between. Germline V gives CDR1 SGHKS, CDR2 YYEKEE (reference sequence). The CDR3 loop reads CASNTGILNSPLHF. The CDR3 DNA sequence: TGTGCCAGCAACACAGGGATTCTAAATTCACCCCTCCACTTT.

This sequence joins TRBV6-1 and TRBJ2-7; the match to TRBD1 covers 7 bases. Germline CDR1 and CDR2: MNHNS and SASEGT. The CDR3 runs 14 residues. V lost 1 base, J lost 3 bases, and 3 bases stayed unmatched. This CDR3 reads CASSEGGQYYEQYF. The CDR3 nucleotides are TGTGCCAGCAGTGAAGGGGGACAGTACTACGAGCAGTACTTC.

CDR3 residues: CASNGGGAGELFF. In nucleotides, the CDR3 is TGTGCCAGCAACGGCGGGGGGGCCGGGGAGCTGTTTTTT. V gene TRBV13 combines with J gene TRBJ2-2; TRBD2 matches 9 bases. V lost 7 bases and J lost 6; bases outside the gene matches: 3. This CDR3 comprises 13 residues. In germline, CDR1 is PRHDT, CDR2 FYEKMQ (reference sequence).

The chain has TRBV5-8 and TRBJ1-1; perhaps TRBD1 as D (5 bases). There are 15 residues in the CDR3. Trimming shortened V by 4 bases and J by 5 bases, and 18 bases separated the two germline ends. Germline V gene lookup returns CDR1 SGHTS and CDR2 YDEGEE. CDR3 in amino acids: CASSLRGGSGTEAFF. Here the CDR3 DNA reads TGTGCCAGCAGCCTTCGTGGGGGGTCCGGGACTGAAGCTTTCTTT.

The chain carries TRBV7-6 and TRBJ2-5, with D uncertain. Trimming shortened V by 2 bases and J by 4 bases, and 8 bases separated the two germline ends. CDR3 length equals 13 residues. CDR1 SGHVS and CDR2 FNYEAQ come from the germline V gene. Here the CDR3 reads CASSLWPGETQYF. DNA for the CDR3: TGTGCCAGCAGCTTATGGCCGGGAGAGACCCAGTACTTC.